This TCR beta chain was identified during a study of Tregs in tolerant kidney transplant recipients. Trimming left V 2 bases short and J 0 bases short, with 7 bases between. In germline, CDR1 is GTSNPN, CDR2 SVGIG (reference sequence). CDR3 length: 13 residues. Notes on the study in general: Findings come from small patient numbers and require larger validation. Donor-specific Treg expansion exceeded global Treg expansion in tolerant patients, suggesting antigen drive.

The data were produced by immunoSEQ multiplex PCR, yet TCRdb's version contains in-frame clones alone and is incomplete. Of about 100,000 clones listed, 80% to 95% were seen once; the top ten hold roughly 1.7%. In regard to this clone: Its antigen is undetermined.

Mixed chimerism was transient after nonmyeloablative marrow transplants from related graft donors. Thawed PBMCs were FACS-sorted into unstimulated CD4+CD25+CD127- regulatory T cells, CD4+CD25- non-regulatory cells, CD4 and CD8 cells. The TCR comes from a human patient who received a combined kidney and bone marrow transplant. The graft donor may have contributed some T cells. This rearrangement joins TRBV30 to TRBJ1-1; D possibly corresponds to TRBD1 (5 bases). This material consisted of CD4+ T cells from blood (PBMCs), taken 12 months after the transplant. CDR3 region: CAWSLTVNTEAFF. The CDR3 region has the DNA TGTGCCTGGAGTTTGACAGTGAACACTGAAGCTTTCTTT.